The entry that follows covers one TCR beta chain sequence. These data are taken from a study of blood T cell repertoires in COVID-19. The method was immunoSEQ multiplex PCR; TCRdb's version includes in-frame clones alone and lacks a portion of them. This sample has 50,000 to 70,000 clones, with approximately 90% found just once. Germline V lookup: CDR1 LNHNV, CDR2 YYDKDF (reference sequence). The length of the CDR3 is 15 residues. With 5 bases clipped from V and 6 bases from J, the junction kept 10 bases outside the gene matches. This TCR came from a woman aged 80 or over with active COVID-19. The source material was peripheral blood. The V gene is TRBV15, the J gene TRBJ2-1, with 7 nucleotides matching TRBD1. The CDR3 reads CATSHRQGGFNEQFF. In nucleotides, the CDR3 is TGTGCCACCAGCCACCGACAGGGCGGATTCAATGAGCAGTTCTTC. The full variable domain, completed using reference TRBV15 and TRBJ2-1, is DAMVIQNPRYQVTQFGKPVTLSCSQTLNHNVMYWYQQKSSQAPKLLFHYYDKDFNNEADTPDNFQSRRPNTSFCFLDIRSPGLGDTAMYLCATSHRQGGFNEQFFGPGTRLTVL.